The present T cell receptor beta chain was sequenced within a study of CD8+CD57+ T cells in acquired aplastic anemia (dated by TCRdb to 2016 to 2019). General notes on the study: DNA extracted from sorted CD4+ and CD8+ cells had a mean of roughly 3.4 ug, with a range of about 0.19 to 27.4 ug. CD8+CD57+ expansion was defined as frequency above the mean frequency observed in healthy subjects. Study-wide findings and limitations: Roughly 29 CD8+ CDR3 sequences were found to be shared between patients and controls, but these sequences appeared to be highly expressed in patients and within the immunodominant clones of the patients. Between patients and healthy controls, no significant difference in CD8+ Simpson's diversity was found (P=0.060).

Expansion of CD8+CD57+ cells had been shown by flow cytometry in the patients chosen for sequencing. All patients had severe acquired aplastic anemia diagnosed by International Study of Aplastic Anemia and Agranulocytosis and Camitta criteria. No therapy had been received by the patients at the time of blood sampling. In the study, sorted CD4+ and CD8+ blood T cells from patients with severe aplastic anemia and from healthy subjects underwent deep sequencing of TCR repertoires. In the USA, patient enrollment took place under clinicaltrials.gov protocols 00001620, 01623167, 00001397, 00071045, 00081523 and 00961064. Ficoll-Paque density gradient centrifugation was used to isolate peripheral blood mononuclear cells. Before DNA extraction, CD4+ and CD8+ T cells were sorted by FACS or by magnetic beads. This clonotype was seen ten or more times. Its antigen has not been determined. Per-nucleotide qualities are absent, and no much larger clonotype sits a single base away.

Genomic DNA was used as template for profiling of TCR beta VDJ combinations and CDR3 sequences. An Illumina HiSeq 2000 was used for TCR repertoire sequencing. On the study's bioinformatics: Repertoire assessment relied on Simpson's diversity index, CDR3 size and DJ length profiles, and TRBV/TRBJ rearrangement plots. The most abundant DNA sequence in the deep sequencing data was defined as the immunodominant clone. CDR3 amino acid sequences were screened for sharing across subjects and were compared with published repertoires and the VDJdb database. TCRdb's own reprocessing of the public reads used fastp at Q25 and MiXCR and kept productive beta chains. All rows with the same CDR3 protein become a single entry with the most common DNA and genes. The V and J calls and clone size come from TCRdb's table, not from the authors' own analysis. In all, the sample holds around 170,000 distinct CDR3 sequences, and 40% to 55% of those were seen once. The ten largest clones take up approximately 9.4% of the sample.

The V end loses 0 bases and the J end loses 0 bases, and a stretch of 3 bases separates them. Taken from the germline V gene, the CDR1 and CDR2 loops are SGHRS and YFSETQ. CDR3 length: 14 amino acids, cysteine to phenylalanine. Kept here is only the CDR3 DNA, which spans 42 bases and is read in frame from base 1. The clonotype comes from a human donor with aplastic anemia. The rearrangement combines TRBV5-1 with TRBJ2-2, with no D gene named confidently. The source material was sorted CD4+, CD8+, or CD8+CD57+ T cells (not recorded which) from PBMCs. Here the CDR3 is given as CASSLEPNTGELFF. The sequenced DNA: TGCGCCAGCAGCTTGGAACCGAACACCGGGGAGCTGTTTTTT.